This entry concerns a single TCR beta chain. The CDR3 is 17 residues long. Germline V CDR1 and CDR2: SEHNR, FQNEAQ (reference sequence). Trimming removed 7 bases from V and 4 bases from J; junction bases left unmatched: 16. This table comes from immunoSEQ multiplex PCR, and its TCRdb copy is limited to in-frame clones, with some not included. The table lists about 130,000 clones, around 94% of them singletons. The data were obtained in a study of human thymus T cells. The thymus tissue came from resections taken during corrective heart surgery. The chain has TRBV7-9 and TRBJ2-5, with TRBD1 identical over 9 bases. The clonotype comes from a boy under two years old with a congenital heart defect but otherwise immunologically healthy. Sample: thymus tissue. CDR3 in amino acids: CASKGPPWTGVSETQYF. CDR3 coding DNA: TGTGCCAGCAAAGGGCCTCCGTGGACAGGGGTATCAGAGACCCAGTACTTC.